This T cell receptor beta chain was recovered during a study of neurological immune-mediated disorders. Germline V gene data show CDR1 as MNHEY and CDR2 as SVGAGI. The CDR3 is 15 residues long. The ends were cut back, 0 bases at V and 2 bases at J, with 11 bases in the middle. The sample's time point: technical triplicate 2. Regarding the study as a whole: Among expanded clones, no CDR3 amino acid sequences were shared across subjects, a pattern suggesting private repertoires in all groups.

Turning to this clonotype: No antigen is known for it.

The team produced cDNA through 5'RACE using 10-nucleotide random UMIs. Whenever a sequencing run was performed, it yielded over 180 million TCR-beta sequences from 15-18 subjects. TCRdb used MiXCR to reprocess the 5' RACE reads, holding one entry per CDR3 protein. The data contain about 59,000 distinct CDR3 sequences, approximately 25% of them seen just once; the ten biggest clones take up 3.5% to 5.5%. Sequenced material: PBMCs. The V gene is TRBV6-5, the J gene TRBJ2-7, with D possibly matching TRBD2 (6 bases). The source of this sequence is a man aged 55-75 years with HTLV-1-associated myelopathy (HAM/TSP). CDR3 in DNA: TGTGCCAGCAGTTACTCTAGCGGAATGGCCTACGAGCAGTACTTC. Protein product: CASSYSSGMAYEQYF.